The 6 T cell receptor beta chains below were found in one sample sequenced in a study of blood T cell repertoires in COVID-19. Profiling relied on immunoSEQ multiplex PCR, and the TCRdb table lists in-frame clones only, not all of them. The repertoire holds 200,000 to 250,000 clones, roughly 87% seen once, with approximately 2.4% in the top ten. The sequencing input was PBMCs or T cells enriched from blood (not recorded which). The source of these receptors is a woman younger than 45 with acute COVID-19.

V is TRBV30 and J is TRBJ1-3; 7 positions agree with TRBD1. CDR3 length: 14 amino acids. The J segment lost 2 bases and the V segment lost 2 bases, leaving 3 bases of the junction unmatched. CDR1 is GTSNPN and CDR2 is SVGIG in the germline V gene (reference sequence). DNA of the CDR3: TGTGCCTGGAGTTTTGGACAGGCTGGAAACACCATATATTTT. It encodes CAWSFGQAGNTIYF.

The rearrangement uses TRBV14 and TRBJ1-3; weak D call: TRBD1 (5 bases). V shed 2 bases and J shed 7 bases, with 9 bases lying between them. Germline lookup yields CDR1 SGHDN and CDR2 FVKESK. The CDR3 contains 13 residues. CDR3 sequence (DNA): TGTGCCAGCAGCCAATCGGAGGGGAACACCATATATTTT. Amino acids: CASSQSEGNTIYF. The full variable domain, rest sourced from reference TRBV14 and TRBJ1-3, is EAGVTQFPSHSVIEKGQTVTLRCDPISGHDNLYWYRRVMGKEIKFLLHFVKESKQDESGMPNNRFLAERTGGTYSTLKVQPAELEDSGVYFCASSQSEGNTIYFGEGSWLTVV.

Turning to this clone: At one end, the junction sequence differs from germline, possibly due to a read error. The sample has other DNA sequences that encode this CDR3 too. The chain recombines TRBV6-5 with TRBJ1-1; 8 bases match TRBD1. The CDR3 contains 14 residues. Germline CDR1 reads MNHEY; CDR2 reads SVGAGI. The CDR3 sequence is CASSRDRRSTEAFF. For the CDR3, the DNA is TGTGCCAGCAGCCGGGACAGGCGGTCCACTGAAGCTTTTTTT.

The rearrangement joins TRBV10-3 to TRBJ1-1; a weak D match, TRBD1 (5 bases). Germline V CDR1 and CDR2: ENHRY, SYGVKD. V lost 0 bases and J lost 7, with 9 bases in between. CDR3 length equals 13 residues. The CDR3 is CAISESEGVEAFF. CDR3 coding DNA: TGTGCCATCAGTGAGTCAGAAGGGGTTGAAGCTTTCTTT.

The chain employs TRBV27 and TRBJ1-1, with 7 positions matching TRBD1. Germline V gene sequence: CDR1 MNHEY, CDR2 SMNVEV (reference sequence). The ends lost 3 bases at V and 0 bases at J; junction bases unmatched: 7. This CDR3 comprises 16 residues. The CDR3 DNA reads as TGTGCCAGCAGTTTTAGACAGGGACACATGAACACTGAAGCTTTCTTT. This codes for CASSFRQGHMNTEAFF.

This chain connects TRBV4-1 to TRBJ2-5; 7 bases line up with TRBD1. The CDR3 loop spans 15 amino acids. J was trimmed by 4 bases and V by 4 bases; bases with no gene match: 9. Per germline, CDR1 MGHRA and CDR2 YSYEKL. Here the CDR3 DNA reads TGCGCCAGCAGCCCCTCAGACAGGGTGTCAGAGACCCAGTACTTC. Encoded protein: CASSPSDRVSETQYF.